Listed here are 8 T cell receptor beta chains from one sample, sequenced in a study of blood T cells in healthy people across ages. For the second PCR, which ran for roughly 7 to 11 cycles, a sample-barcoded 5' primer and a J-beta primer mix were used. TCRdb analysed the 5' RACE reads with MiXCR anew, one entry per CDR3 protein. The table lists about 1 million distinct CDR3 sequences, 45% of them singletons. Sequencing input: blood. The source of these receptors is a woman between 55 and 75 years old in good health.

This clonotype occurred many times. The CDR3: CASSGQPFRGAKNIQYF. The DNA for the CDR3 is TGTGCCAGCAGCGGACAGCCATTCAGGGGAGCCAAAAACATTCAGTACTTC. The chain is built from TRBV13 and TRBJ2-4; TRBD1 is a possible D gene (6 bases). With 5 bases removed from V and 0 bases from J, the gap between germline ends came to 17 bases. CDR3 length: 17 amino acids. In germline, CDR1 is PRHDT, CDR2 FYEKMQ (reference sequence).

There are a few counts of this clonotype. This could be a read error, since a much larger clone is one nucleotide away. V and J are TRBV2 and TRBJ1-2; possible D gene TRBD1, 5 bases. The CDR3 consists of 13 residues. CDR1 is SNHLY, CDR2 FYNNEI, per germline. CDR3 nucleotide sequence: TGTGCCAGCAGTGAAGGGAGGGGATATGGCCACACCTTC. Translating gives CASSEGRGYGHTF.

V is TRBV12-3 or TRBV12-4 and J is TRBJ2-5; either TRBD1 or TRBD2 may fit D (5 bases each). The end of the DNA fits TRBJ2-7 better, so the J call may be wrong. This CDR3 is 15 amino acids long. CDR3 nucleotides: TGTGCCAGCAGTTTAGGGGGGTCTCGTATCTACGAGCAGTACTTC. Its translation is CASSLGGSRIYEQYF.

This clonotype occurred a few times. The chain has TRBV5-1 and TRBJ2-7; D gene uncertain. The J call may be mistaken, given a closer DNA end match to TRBJ2-5. Germline V gene sequence: CDR1 SGHRS, CDR2 YFSETQ. The CDR3 length is 12 residues. The CDR3, as DNA: TGCGCCAGCAGCTTTGAAGGAGAGACCCAGTACTTC. It is translated as CASSFEGETQYF.

This chain uses TRBV10-3 with TRBJ2-6; D gene unclear. Germline V CDR1 and CDR2: ENHRY, SYGVKD. The germline V and J ends were trimmed by 6 bases and 2 bases, with 5 bases remaining between them. The length of the CDR3 is 13 residues. The CDR3 loop is CAISGAGANVLTF. The DNA of the CDR3 is TGTGCCATCAGCGGAGCTGGGGCCAACGTCCTGACTTTC.

The V gene is TRBV25-1, the J gene TRBJ2-7; tentatively, D is TRBD1 (6 bases). CDR3 length equals 14 residues. V was trimmed by 8 bases and J by 2 bases, leaving 16 bases between them. CDR1 MGHDK and CDR2 SYGVNS come from the germline V gene. The CDR3 loop reads CASPRWGTPYEQYF. In DNA form, the CDR3 reads TGTGCCAGCCCCCGGTGGGGGACACCCTACGAGCAGTACTTC.

The rearrangement joins TRBV19 to TRBJ1-2, with a possible D match to TRBD1 (5 bases). The CDR3 consists of 13 residues. The V end was cut by 4 bases, the J end by 6 bases, with 12 bases between. Looked up from germline, CDR1 is LNHDA and CDR2 is SQIVND (reference sequence). In DNA, the CDR3 is TGTGCCAGTAGTAGCGGGGCGAGGAATGGCTACACCTTC. It specifies CASSSGARNGYTF.

For the CDR3, the DNA is TGTGCCAGCAGCCGCTCCCCGGGACAGGGGGCCAATGAGCAGTTCTTC. This translates into CASSRSPGQGANEQFF. This chain links TRBV5-4 with TRBJ2-1, with 12 bases matching TRBD1. V was clipped by 4 bases and J by 6 bases; unmatched bases: 8. Germline loops: CDR1 SGHNT, CDR2 YYREEE (reference sequence). The CDR3 is made up of 16 amino acids.